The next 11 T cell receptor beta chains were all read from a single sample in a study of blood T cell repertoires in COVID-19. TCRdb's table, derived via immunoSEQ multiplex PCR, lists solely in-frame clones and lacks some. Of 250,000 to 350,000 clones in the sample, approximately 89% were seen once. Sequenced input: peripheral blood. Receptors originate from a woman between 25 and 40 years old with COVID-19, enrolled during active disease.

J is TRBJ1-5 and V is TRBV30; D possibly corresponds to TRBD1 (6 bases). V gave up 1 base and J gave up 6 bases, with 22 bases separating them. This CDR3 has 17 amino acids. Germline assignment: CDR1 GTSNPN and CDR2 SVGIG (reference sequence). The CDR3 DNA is TGTGCCTGGAGTGCCAGGGGCGGGCAGTTCGGCGCTCAGCCCCAGCATTTT. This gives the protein CAWSARGGQFGAQPQHF.

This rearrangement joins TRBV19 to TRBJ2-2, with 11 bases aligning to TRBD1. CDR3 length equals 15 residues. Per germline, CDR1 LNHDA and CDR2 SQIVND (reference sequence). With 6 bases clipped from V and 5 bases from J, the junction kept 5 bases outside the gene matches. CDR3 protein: CASSSDRGRTGELFF. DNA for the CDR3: TGTGCCAGTAGCTCGGACAGGGGGCGAACCGGGGAGCTGTTTTTT. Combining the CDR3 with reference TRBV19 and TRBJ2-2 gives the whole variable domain DGGITQSPKYLFRKEGQNVTLSCEQNLNHDAMYWYRQDPGQGLRLIYYSQIVNDFQKGDIAEGYSVSREKKESFPLTVTSAQKNPTAFYLCASSSDRGRTGELFFGEGSRLTVL.

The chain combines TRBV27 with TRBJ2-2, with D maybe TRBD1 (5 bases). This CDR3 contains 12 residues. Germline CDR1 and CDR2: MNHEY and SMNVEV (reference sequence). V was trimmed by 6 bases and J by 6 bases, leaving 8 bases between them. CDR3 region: CASSPGPGELFF. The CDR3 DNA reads TGTGCCAGCAGCCCAGGGCCCGGGGAGCTGTTTTTT.

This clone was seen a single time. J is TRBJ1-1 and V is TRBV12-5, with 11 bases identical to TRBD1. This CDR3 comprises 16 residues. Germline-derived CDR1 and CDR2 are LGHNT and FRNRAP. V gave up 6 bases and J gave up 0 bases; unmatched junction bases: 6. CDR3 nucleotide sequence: TGTGCTAGTGGCTCCGGGACAGGGGGTATGAACACTGAAGCTTTCTTT. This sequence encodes CASGSGTGGMNTEAFF.

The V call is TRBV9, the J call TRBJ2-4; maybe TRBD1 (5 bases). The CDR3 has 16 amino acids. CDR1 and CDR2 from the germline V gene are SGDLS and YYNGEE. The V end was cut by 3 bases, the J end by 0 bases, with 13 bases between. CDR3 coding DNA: TGTGCCAGCAGCGCAGACAGAGATCTAGCCAAAAACATTCAGTACTTC. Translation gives CASSADRDLAKNIQYF. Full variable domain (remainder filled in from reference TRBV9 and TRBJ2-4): DSGVTQTPKHLITATGQRVTLRCSPRSGDLSVYWYQQSLDQGLQFLIQYYNGEERAKGNILERFSAQQFPDLHSELNLSSLELGDSALYFCASSADRDLAKNIQYFGAGTRLSVL.

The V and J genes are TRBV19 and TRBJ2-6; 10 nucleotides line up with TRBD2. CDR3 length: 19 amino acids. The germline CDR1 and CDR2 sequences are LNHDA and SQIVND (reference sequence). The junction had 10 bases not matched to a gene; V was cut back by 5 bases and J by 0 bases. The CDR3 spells CASSPALAGGSSGANVLTF. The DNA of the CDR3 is TGTGCCAGTAGTCCTGCCTTAGCGGGAGGTAGCTCTGGGGCCAACGTCCTGACTTTC.

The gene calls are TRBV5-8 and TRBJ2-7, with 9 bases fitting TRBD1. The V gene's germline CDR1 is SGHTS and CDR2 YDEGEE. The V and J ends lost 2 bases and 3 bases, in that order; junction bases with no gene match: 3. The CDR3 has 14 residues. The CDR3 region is CASSFKDRGYEQYF. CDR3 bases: TGTGCCAGCAGCTTCAAGGACAGGGGCTACGAGCAGTACTTC.

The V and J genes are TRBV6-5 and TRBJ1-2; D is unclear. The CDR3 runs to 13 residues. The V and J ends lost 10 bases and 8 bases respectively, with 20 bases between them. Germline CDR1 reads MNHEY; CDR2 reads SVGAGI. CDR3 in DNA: TGTGCCATTAGCCGTGAGGGCTCTCTAGGCTACACCTTC. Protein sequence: CAISREGSLGYTF.

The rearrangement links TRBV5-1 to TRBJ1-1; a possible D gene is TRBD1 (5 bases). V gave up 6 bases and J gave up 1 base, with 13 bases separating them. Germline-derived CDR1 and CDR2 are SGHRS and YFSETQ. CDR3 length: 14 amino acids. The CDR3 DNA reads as TGCGCCAGCACCCCCCAGGGCGGGAACACTGAAGCTTTCTTT. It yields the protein CASTPQGGNTEAFF.

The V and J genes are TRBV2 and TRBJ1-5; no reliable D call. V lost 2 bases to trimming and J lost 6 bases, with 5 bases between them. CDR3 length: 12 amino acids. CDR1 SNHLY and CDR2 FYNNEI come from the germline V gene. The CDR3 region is CASSENLQPQHF. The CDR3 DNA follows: TGTGCCAGCAGTGAAAATCTTCAGCCCCAGCATTTT.

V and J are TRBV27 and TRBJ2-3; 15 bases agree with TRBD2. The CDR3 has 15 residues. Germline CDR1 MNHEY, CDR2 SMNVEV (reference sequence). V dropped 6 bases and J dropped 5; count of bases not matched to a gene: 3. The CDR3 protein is CASRPGLAGGDTQYF. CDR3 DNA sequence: TGTGCCAGCAGGCCGGGACTAGCGGGGGGAGATACGCAGTATTTT.